This TCR beta chain was observed in a study of vaccination and CD4 T cells after COVID-19. Study-level information: There were six male and four female convalescents, and two of them were Hispanic. Ranging from 14 to 241, the interval between dose two and post-vaccine sampling had a median of 72 days. Control cultures received a CEFX pool, an HIV-1 Nef pool, or no peptide.

V lost 3 bases to trimming and J lost 6 bases, with 13 bases between them. The CDR3 has 15 amino acids. The germline gives CDR1 KGHDR, CDR2 SFDVKD. The Oncomine TCR Beta short-read assay sequenced DNA from cultured CD4+ T cells. TCRdb reanalysed the PCR reads using MiXCR and keeps one entry per CDR3 protein. The table records 9,500 to 13,000 distinct CDR3 sequences, roughly 53% of them present only once. A word on this clonotype: Its cognate antigen is unknown.

Treatment reported: approximately 10-day PBMC culture with coronavirus spike peptide pools or control peptides (ViraFEST assay). Wells that each held fewer than 2.5 million PBMCs were cultured with roughly 9.8 IU/ml IL-2 and about 10 ug/ml peptide pools. The V call is TRBV24-1, the J call TRBJ2-2, with D possibly being TRBD1 (6 bases). The sequence was collected from a human donor who had recovered from COVID-19. The sample comprised CD4+ T cells from blood, cultured in vitro. Here the CDR3 reads CATSDSTGLSGELFF. DNA of the CDR3: TGTGCCACCAGTGATAGTACAGGGTTGTCCGGGGAGCTGTTTTTT.